These 17 T cell receptor beta chains originate from one sample sequenced in a study of blood T cells in healthy people across ages. With a J-beta primer mix and a sample-barcoded 5' primer, a second PCR ran roughly 6 to 11 cycles. TCRdb fed the 5' RACE reads into MiXCR, producing one record per CDR3 protein. The sample holds around 670,000 distinct CDR3 sequences, approximately 30% seen once. Sequencing was performed on blood. These receptors came from a woman of 80 years or more in good health.

The chain uses TRBV2 and TRBJ1-2; D unresolved. Germline lookup yields CDR1 SNHLY and CDR2 FYNNEI. The germline V and J ends were trimmed by 3 bases and 4 bases, with 12 bases remaining between them. The CDR3 runs to 14 residues. Here the CDR3 DNA reads TGTGCCAGCAGTGATCCGGGAATCTCCTATGGCTACACCTTC. Its protein product is CASSDPGISYGYTF.

V is TRBV20-1 and J is TRBJ2-1; D might be TRBD1 or TRBD2, each matching 5 bases. Germline CDR1 DFQATT, CDR2 SNEGSKA (reference sequence). This CDR3 has 14 residues. Trimming removed 6 bases from V and 8 bases from J, with 20 bases in between. CDR3 DNA sequence: TGCAGTGCCCAGAGGCTAGCCACAGGATATGAGCAGTTCTTC. This gives the protein CSAQRLATGYEQFF.

The CDR3 is CASASGGDRETQFF. DNA for the CDR3: TGTGCCAGTGCATCAGGGGGTGACCGAGAGACCCAGTTCTTC. The chain combines TRBV18 with TRBJ2-5, with 7 bases identical to TRBD1. The last part of the DNA fits TRBJ2-1 better; the J call may be wrong. The CDR3 totals 14 residues. Per germline, CDR1 KGHSH and CDR2 LQKENI.

In its sample, this clonotype was seen many times. The chain uses TRBV20-1 and TRBJ2-1; 7 nucleotides match TRBD2. The germline CDR1 and CDR2 sequences are DFQATT and SNEGSKA (reference sequence). The CDR3 extends over 14 amino acids. V gave up 4 bases and J gave up 9 bases; unmatched junction bases: 12. The CDR3, as DNA: TGCAGTGCTAAAGCTCAACTAGCGCGTACTGAGCAGTTCTTC. This translates into CSAKAQLARTEQFF.

The chain carries TRBV20-1 and TRBJ1-3, with 11 bases that match TRBD1. This CDR3 region has 14 residues. CDR1 and CDR2 (germline): DFQATT, SNEGSKA (reference sequence). Losses at the gene ends were 6 bases for V and 2 bases for J; bases not matched to a gene: 3. The CDR3 protein is CSAADRGPGNTIYF. CDR3 DNA: TGCAGTGCCGCGGACAGGGGGCCTGGAAACACCATATATTTT.

This chain uses TRBV20-1 with TRBJ2-3; tentative D call: TRBD1 (6 bases). V shed 4 bases and J shed 2 bases, with 13 bases lying between them. CDR1 and CDR2 (germline): DFQATT, SNEGSKA (reference sequence). The length of the CDR3 is 14 residues. CDR3 DNA sequence: TGCAGTGCTATAAAAACAGGGACCACAGATACGCAGTATTTT. Translation gives CSAIKTGTTDTQYF.

This clonotype was observed many times. The chain joins TRBV27 to TRBJ2-1; D is perhaps TRBD2 (6 bases). The V end lost 7 bases, the J end lost 5 bases, and 18 bases lay between the germline ends. This CDR3 comprises 15 residues. Germline V gene sequence: CDR1 MNHEY, CDR2 SMNVEV (reference sequence). The CDR3 nucleotides read TGTGCCAGCACCCAGTTGGGGACTCGTGACAATGAGCAGTTCTTC. Protein: CASTQLGTRDNEQFF.

The chain uses TRBV4-2 and TRBJ1-1; D is possibly TRBD1 (6 bases). Trimming left V 1 base short and J 6 bases short, with 15 bases between. This CDR3 spans 15 amino acids. The germline gives CDR1 LGHNA, CDR2 YNFKEQ. The DNA of the CDR3 is TGTGCCAGCAGCCAAGGAACAGGGTGGTTCGCTGAAGCTTTCTTT. Translation gives CASSQGTGWFAEAFF.

This clonotype has more than one count but fewer than ten. The V call is TRBV7-6, the J call TRBJ1-3; 9 nucleotides match TRBD1. The V gene end was trimmed by 5 bases and the J gene end by 3 bases; junction bases not matched to a gene: 5. The germline CDR1 and CDR2 sequences are SGHVS and FNYEAQ. The CDR3 length is 15 residues. In DNA, the CDR3 is TGTGCCAGCAGCCCCACAGGGGGCTTTGGAAACACCATATATTTT. Translated, it gives CASSPTGGFGNTIYF.

On this clonotype itself: This may be a read error, as it is one base from a much larger clone. This sequence joins TRBV2 and TRBJ1-1; D uncertain. Germline lookup yields CDR1 SNHLY and CDR2 FYNNEI. Trimming cost V 6 bases and J 5 bases, with 13 bases left between them. The CDR3 sequence is 13 residues long. CDR3 DNA sequence: TGTGCCAGCAGGGTAACGGTAGCGACTGAAGCTTTCTTT. Translation: CASRVTVATEAFF.

To note about this clonotype: Compared with germline, one end of the junction differs, possibly owing to a read error. V usage is TRBV18 and J usage is TRBJ1-6; the match to TRBD1 covers 9 bases. This CDR3 is 17 amino acids long. Germline V gives CDR1 KGHSH, CDR2 LQKENI. The CDR3 spells CAGSPSGTGLSYSPLHF. CDR3 nucleotides: TGTGCCGGCTCACCATCCGGGACAGGGTTATCGTATTCACCCCTCCACTTT.

This clonotype was detected ten times or more. The V and J genes are TRBV5-1 and TRBJ2-5, with TRBD1 matching over 8 bases. Germline CDR1 reads SGHRS; CDR2 reads YFSETQ. The CDR3 contains 15 residues. The trim removed 6 bases at V and 1 base at J, leaving 8 bases unmatched. CDR3 bases: TGCGCCAGCAACAGACAGGGGATGCGCCAAGAGACCCAGTACTTC. Encoded protein: CASNRQGMRQETQYF.

This clonotype was observed a handful of times. CDR3 region: CASSRPRGIGAYEQYF. The CDR3 coding sequence is TGTGCCAGCAGTAGACCCAGGGGGATTGGGGCCTACGAGCAGTACTTC. This chain links TRBV28 with TRBJ2-7; 7 nucleotides agree with TRBD1. CDR1 and CDR2 from the germline V gene are MDHEN and SYDVKM. The CDR3 contains 16 residues. Trimming at V came to 5 bases and at J to 2 bases, leaving 12 bases not matched to a gene.

Many counts were recorded for this clonotype. J is TRBJ2-1 and V is TRBV5-6; TRBD2 matches 10 bases. In germline, CDR1 is SGHDT, CDR2 YYEEEE. The CDR3 is made up of 15 amino acids. V was pared by 6 bases and J by 7 bases, with 10 bases of the junction left unmatched. CDR3: CASTLYLAGVNEQFF. In nucleotides, the CDR3 is TGTGCCAGCACCCTATACCTAGCGGGGGTAAATGAGCAGTTCTTC.

This clonotype was found once. One end of the junction fails to match germline, which may point to a read error. This chain joins TRBV5-1 and TRBJ1-2; no reliable D call. The length of the CDR3 is 15 residues. Germline V CDR1 and CDR2: SGHRS, YFSETQ. The CDR3 reads CTSSLVAEANYGYTF. The CDR3 DNA is TGCACCAGCAGCTTGGTGGCGGAAGCTAACTATGGCTACACCTTC.

This clonotype has only a few counts. The chain couples TRBV7-8 to TRBJ2-7; D not resolved. Germline loops: CDR1 SGHVS, CDR2 FQNEAQ. Deletions cut 5 bases from V and 0 bases from J, with 11 bases between. This CDR3 has 14 residues. The CDR3 protein is CASSRGTASYEQYF. In nucleotides, the CDR3 is TGTGCCAGCAGCCGTGGCACCGCCTCCTACGAGCAGTACTTC.

This clonotype was counted at least ten times. The chain recombines TRBV12-3 or TRBV12-4 with TRBJ1-1; D gene ambiguous. Trimming cost V 3 bases and J 7 bases, with 9 bases left between them. The CDR3 has 12 residues. The chain's CDR3 is CASSLITGEAFF. CDR3 coding DNA: TGTGCCAGCAGTTTGATTACGGGTGAAGCTTTCTTT.